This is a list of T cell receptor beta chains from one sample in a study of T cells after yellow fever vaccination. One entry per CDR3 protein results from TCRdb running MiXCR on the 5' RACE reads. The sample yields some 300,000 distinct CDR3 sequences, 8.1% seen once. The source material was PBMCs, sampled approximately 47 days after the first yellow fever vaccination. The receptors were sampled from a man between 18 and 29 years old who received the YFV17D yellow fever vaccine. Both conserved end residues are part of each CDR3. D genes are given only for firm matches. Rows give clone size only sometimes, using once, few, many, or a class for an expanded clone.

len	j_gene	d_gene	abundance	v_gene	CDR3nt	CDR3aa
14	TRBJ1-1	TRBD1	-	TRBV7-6	TGTGCCAGCAGCTTAACAGGGGACAGGACTGAAGCTTTCTTT	CASSLTGDRTEAFF
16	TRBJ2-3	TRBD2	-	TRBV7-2	TGTGCCAGCAGCCCGTCGGGACTAGGAGCTTCAGATACGCAGTATTTT	CASSPSGLGASDTQYF
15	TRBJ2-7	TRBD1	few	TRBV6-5	TGTGCCAGCAGCGGCCTTGGACAGGACTTAAGGGAGCAGTACTTC	CASSGLGQDLREQYF
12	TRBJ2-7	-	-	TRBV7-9	TGTGCCAGCACCCTGGACCCGGGGGAGCAGTACTTC	CASTLDPGEQYF
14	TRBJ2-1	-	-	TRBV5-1	TGCGCCAGCAGCTTGGTTCCGGGAGACGACGAGCAGTTCTTC	CASSLVPGDDEQFF
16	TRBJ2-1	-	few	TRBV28	TGTGCCAGCAGTTCAAGCGGGCGGCCTGGCTACAATGAGCAGTTCTTC	CASSSSGRPGYNEQFF
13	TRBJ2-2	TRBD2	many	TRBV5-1	TGCGCCAGCAGCCTCCGGGGGGCCGGGGAGCTGTTTTTT	CASSLRGAGELFF
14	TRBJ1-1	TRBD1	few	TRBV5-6	TGTGCCAGCAGTCCGACAGGGGTGGACACTGAAGCTTTCTTT	CASSPTGVDTEAFF
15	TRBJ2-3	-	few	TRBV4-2	TGTGCCAGCAGCACAAACAAAGGAGAGGCAGATACGCAGTATTTT	CASSTNKGEADTQYF
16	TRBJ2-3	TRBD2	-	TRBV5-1	TGCGCCAGCAGCGCCAGCGGGGGGGTAAACACAGATACGCAGTATTTT	CASSASGGVNTDTQYF
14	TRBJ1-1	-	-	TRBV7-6	TGTGCCAGCAGCTTAGACATTTCGAACACTGAAGCTTTCTTT	CASSLDISNTEAFF
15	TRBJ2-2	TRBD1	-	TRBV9	TGTGCCAGCAGCGTAGTTCCAGGGGGCACCGGGGAGCTGTTTTTT	CASSVVPGGTGELFF
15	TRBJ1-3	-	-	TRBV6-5	TGTGCCAGCAGTTACGGGACTATGGGAGGAGACACCATATATTTT	CASSYGTMGGDTIYF
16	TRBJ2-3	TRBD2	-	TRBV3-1	TGTGCCAGCAGCGGGCCTAGCGGGGGGGCCGAAAATACGCAGTATTTT	CASSGPSGGAENTQYF
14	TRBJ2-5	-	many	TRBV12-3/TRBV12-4	TGTGCCAGCAGTCCCCAGGGAAGTGAGGAGACCCAGTACTTC	CASSPQGSEETQYF
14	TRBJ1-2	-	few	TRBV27	TGTGCCAGCAGACCTTTAGATTTTAACTATGGCTACACCTTC	CASRPLDFNYGYTF
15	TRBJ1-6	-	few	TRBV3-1	TGTGCCAGCAGCCAAGGGGGCAGGGCGGATTCACCCCTCCACTTT	CASSQGGRADSPLHF
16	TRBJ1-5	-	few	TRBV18	TGTGCCAGCTCACCAAACGTGGGGCAGAACAATCAGCCCCAGCATTTT	CASSPNVGQNNQPQHF
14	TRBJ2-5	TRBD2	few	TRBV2	TGTGCCAGCAGCGTGAGCGGGAGCCAAGAGACCCAGTACTTC	CASSVSGSQETQYF
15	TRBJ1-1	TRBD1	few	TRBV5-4	TGTGCCAGCAGCCCCGGACAGGGGGTAAACACTGAAGCTTTCTTT	CASSPGQGVNTEAFF
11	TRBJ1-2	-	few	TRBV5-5	TGTGCCAGCAGCTCCGGCACAATAGCCGCCTTC	CASSSGTIAAF
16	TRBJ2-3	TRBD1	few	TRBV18	TGTGCCAGCTCACCACCGTCCAGGGGGCGCACAGATACGCAGTATTTT	CASSPPSRGRTDTQYF
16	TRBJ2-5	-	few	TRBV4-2	TGTGCCAGCAGCCAAGATCTTACTGCCTTATGGGAGACCCAGTACTTC	CASSQDLTALWETQYF
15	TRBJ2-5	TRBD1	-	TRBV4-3	TGCGCCAGCAGCCAGTGGACAGGGGTCAGAGAGACCCAGTACTTC	CASSQWTGVRETQYF
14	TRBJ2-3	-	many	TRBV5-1	TGCGCCAGCAGCTTGGTAGACAGCACAGATACGCAGTATTTT	CASSLVDSTDTQYF
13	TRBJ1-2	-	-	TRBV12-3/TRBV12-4	TGTGCCAGCAAGCACAGGACCACGAGTGGCTACACCTTC	CASKHRTTSGYTF